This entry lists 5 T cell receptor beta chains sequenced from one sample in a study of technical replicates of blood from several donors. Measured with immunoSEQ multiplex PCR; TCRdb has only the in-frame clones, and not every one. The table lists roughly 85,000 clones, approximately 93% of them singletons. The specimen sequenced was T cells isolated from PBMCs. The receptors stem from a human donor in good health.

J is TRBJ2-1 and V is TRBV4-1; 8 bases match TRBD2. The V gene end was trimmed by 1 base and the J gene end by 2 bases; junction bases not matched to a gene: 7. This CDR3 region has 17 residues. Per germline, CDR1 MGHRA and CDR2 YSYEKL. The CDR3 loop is CASSQAKTGGPYNEQFF. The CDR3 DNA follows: TGCGCCAGCAGCCAAGCAAAGACGGGAGGGCCCTACAATGAGCAGTTCTTC.

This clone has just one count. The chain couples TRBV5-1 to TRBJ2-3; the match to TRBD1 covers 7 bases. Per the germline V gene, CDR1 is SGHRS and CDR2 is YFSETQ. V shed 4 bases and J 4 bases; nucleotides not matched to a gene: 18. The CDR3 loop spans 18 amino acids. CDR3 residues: CASSLNTGEGIGADTQYF. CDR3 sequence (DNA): TGCGCCAGCAGCCTAAACACAGGGGAAGGAATAGGAGCAGATACGCAGTATTTT.

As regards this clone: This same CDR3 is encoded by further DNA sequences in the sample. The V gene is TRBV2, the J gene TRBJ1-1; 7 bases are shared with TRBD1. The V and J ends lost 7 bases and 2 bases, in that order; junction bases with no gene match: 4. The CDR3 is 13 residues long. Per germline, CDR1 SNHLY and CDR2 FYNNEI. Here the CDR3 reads CASTGQPNTEAFF. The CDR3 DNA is TGTGCCAGCACGGGACAGCCAAACACTGAAGCTTTCTTT.

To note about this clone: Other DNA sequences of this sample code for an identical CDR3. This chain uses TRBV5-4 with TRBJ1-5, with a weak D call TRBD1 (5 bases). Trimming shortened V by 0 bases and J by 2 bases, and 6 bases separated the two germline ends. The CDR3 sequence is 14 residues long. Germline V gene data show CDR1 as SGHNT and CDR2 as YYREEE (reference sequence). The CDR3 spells CASSLGGGNQPQHF. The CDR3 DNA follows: TGTGCCAGCAGCTTGGGGGGGGGCAATCAGCCCCAGCATTTT.

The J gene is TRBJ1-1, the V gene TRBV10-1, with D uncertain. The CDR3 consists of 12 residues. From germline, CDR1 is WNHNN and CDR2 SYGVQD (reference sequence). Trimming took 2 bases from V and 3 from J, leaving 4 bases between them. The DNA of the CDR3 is TGCGCCAGCAGTGAGCCATACACTGAAGCTTTCTTT. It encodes CASSEPYTEAFF.